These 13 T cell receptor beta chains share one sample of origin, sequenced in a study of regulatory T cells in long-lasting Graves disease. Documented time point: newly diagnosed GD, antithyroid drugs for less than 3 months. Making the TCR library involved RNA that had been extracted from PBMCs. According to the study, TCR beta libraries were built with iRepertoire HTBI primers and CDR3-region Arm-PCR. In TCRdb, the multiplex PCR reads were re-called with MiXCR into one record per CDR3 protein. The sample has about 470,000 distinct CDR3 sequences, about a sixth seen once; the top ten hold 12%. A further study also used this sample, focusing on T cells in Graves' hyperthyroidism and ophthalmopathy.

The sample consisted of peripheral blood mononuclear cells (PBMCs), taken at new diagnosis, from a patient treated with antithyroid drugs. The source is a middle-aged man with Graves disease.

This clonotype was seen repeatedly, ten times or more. The DNA for the CDR3 is TGTGCCAGCAGCACGGCGAGCCATTTCCAAGAGACCCAGTACTTC. The encoded protein is CASSTASHFQETQYF. J is TRBJ2-5 and V is TRBV11-2; D call uncertain. The V gene's germline CDR1 is SGHAT and CDR2 FQNNGV. CDR3 length: 15 amino acids. V was cut by 5 bases and J by 1 base, with 14 bases left in between.

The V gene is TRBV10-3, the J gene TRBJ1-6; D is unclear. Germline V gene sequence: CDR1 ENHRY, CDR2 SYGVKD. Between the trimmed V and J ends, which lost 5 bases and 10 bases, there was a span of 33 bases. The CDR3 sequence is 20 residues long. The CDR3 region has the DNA TGTGCCATCAGTCAAAACGACCCCCAGTTCGTGTCCCGACCCCCATCACCCCTCCACTTT. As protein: CAISQNDPQFVSRPPSPLHF.

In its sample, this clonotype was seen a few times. The CDR3 DNA follows: TGTGCCAGCAGCGTGGATTCCGGGACACCTAACTATGGCTACACCTTC. This gives the protein CASSVDSGTPNYGYTF. V and J are TRBV9 and TRBJ1-2; possibly TRBD1 for D (6 bases). V lost 2 bases and J lost 0, with 14 bases in between. This CDR3 comprises 16 residues. Germline-derived CDR1 and CDR2 are SGDLS and YYNGEE. The full variable domain, with the rest looked up from reference TRBV9 and TRBJ1-2, is DSGVTQTPKHLITATGQRVTLRCSPRSGDLSVYWYQQSLDQGLQFLIQYYNGEERAKGNILERFSAQQFPDLHSELNLSSLELGDSALYFCASSVDSGTPNYGYTFGSGTRLTVV.

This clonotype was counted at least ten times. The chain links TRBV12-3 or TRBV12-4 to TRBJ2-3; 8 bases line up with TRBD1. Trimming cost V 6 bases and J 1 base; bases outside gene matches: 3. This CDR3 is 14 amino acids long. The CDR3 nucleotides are TGTGCCAGCAGGCTGGACAGGGGCACAGATACGCAGTATTTT. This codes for CASRLDRGTDTQYF.

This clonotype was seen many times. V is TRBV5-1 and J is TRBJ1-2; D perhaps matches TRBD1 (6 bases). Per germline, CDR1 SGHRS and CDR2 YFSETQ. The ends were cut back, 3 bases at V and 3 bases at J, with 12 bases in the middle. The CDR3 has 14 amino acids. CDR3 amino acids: CASSSSGGDYGYTF. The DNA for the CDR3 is TGCGCCAGCAGCTCCTCCGGGGGCGACTATGGCTACACCTTC.

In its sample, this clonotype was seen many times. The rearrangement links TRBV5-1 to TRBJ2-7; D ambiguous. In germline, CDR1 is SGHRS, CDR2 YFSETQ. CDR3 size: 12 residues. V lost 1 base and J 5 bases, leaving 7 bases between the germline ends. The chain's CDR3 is CASSLTSHEQYF. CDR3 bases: TGCGCCAGCAGCTTGACGTCCCACGAGCAGTACTTC.

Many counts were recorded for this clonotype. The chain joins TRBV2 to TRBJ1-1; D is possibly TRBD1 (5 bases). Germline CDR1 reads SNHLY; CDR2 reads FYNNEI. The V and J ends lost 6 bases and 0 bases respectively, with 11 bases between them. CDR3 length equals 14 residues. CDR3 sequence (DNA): TGTGCCAGCAGGAGGGACGGTTTGAACACTGAAGCTTTCTTT. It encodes CASRRDGLNTEAFF.

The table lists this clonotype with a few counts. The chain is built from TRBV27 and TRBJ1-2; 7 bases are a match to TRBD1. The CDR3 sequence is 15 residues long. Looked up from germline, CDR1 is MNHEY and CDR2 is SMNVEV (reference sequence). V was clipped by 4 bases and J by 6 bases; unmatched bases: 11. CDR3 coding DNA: TGTGCCAGCAGTTCCTACAGGGGAGAGGCTCATGGCTACACCTTC. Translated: CASSSYRGEAHGYTF.

The CDR3 sequence: CASSQESGSQGEQYF. The DNA for the CDR3 is TGTGCCAGCAGCCAAGAAAGCGGGAGCCAAGGGGAGCAGTACTTC. This sequence joins TRBV4-2 and TRBJ2-7; 8 positions match TRBD2. The CDR3 runs to 15 residues. V shed 0 bases, J shed 7 bases, and the junction held 8 bases outside the gene matches. Germline V CDR1 and CDR2: LGHNA, YNFKEQ.

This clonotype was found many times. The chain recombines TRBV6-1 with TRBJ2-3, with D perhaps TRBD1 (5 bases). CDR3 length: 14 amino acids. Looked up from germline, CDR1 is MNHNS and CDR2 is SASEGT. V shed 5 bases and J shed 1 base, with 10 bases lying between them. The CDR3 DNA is TGTGCCAGCAGTCCCTCCAGGGGCACAGATACGCAGTATTTT. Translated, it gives CASSPSRGTDTQYF.

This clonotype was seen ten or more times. Written as DNA, the CDR3 is TGTGCCAGCCCCGGCCAAAGCTATGGCTACACCTTC. The encoded protein is CASPGQSYGYTF. This chain links TRBV2 with TRBJ1-2, with unresolved D. This CDR3 is built from 12 residues. The germline CDR1 and CDR2 sequences are SNHLY and FYNNEI. V was shortened by 8 bases and J by 4 bases, with 11 bases between the two germline ends.

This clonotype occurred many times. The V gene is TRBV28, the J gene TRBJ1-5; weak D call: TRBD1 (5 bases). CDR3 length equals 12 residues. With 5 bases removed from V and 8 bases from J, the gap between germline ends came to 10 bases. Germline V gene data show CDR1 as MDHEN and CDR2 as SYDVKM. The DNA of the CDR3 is TGTGCCAGCAGTCCAGGGTGGAAGCCCCAGCATTTT. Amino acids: CASSPGWKPQHF.

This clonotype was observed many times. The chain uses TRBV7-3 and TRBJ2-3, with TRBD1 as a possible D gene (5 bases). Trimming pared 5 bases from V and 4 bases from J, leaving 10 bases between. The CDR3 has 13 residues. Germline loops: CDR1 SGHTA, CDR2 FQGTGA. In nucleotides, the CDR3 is TGTGCCAGCAGCCCACAGACAGCAGATACGCAGTATTTT. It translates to CASSPQTADTQYF.